The T cell receptor (beta chain) described here comes from a study of T cell responses to AZD1222 COVID-19 vaccine. The study's findings and limits: Targeting of unmutated variant regions was reportedly seen in nearly half of spike-specific TCRs. Clonal diversity was possibly underestimated, and white British individuals and females predominated among donors.

The assay was immunoSEQ multiplex PCR, and TCRdb's table has in-frame clones only and misses some. The data contain roughly 100,000 clones, 90% of them seen just once; the ten biggest clones take up 7.5% to 9%. This clone is a singleton in its sample. What it binds is unknown. The V and J ends lost 4 bases and 2 bases respectively, with 15 bases between them. CDR1 and CDR2 (germline): SGHTA, FQGTGA. The length of the CDR3 is 17 residues. This TCR was sampled from an adult who received the AZD1222 COVID-19 vaccine. The V and J genes are TRBV7-3 and TRBJ2-6; D might be TRBD1 (6 bases). The sequencing used peripheral blood, collected 28 days after the second AZD1222 dose. The CDR3 bases are TGTGCCAGCAGCTCCCTCAGGGGAAGTCCTGGGGCCAACGTCCTGACTTTC. Its protein is CASSSLRGSPGANVLTF.